The rows below give T cell receptor beta chains drawn from one sample of a study of control samples from healthy donors and cancer patients. The data were produced by immunoSEQ multiplex PCR, yet TCRdb's version contains in-frame clones alone and is incomplete. The sample has some 140,000 clones, about 85% seen once. Sequenced: blood. Receptors originate from a woman in her twenties or thirties in good health. Each CDR3 is given with its conserved first and last residue. D genes are given only for firm matches. Only part of the rows carry a size: once, few, many, or a class if the clone is expanded.

NA	NA	TRBV10-3	TRBJ2-2	TGTGCCATCAATCGACAGGATAACACCGGGGAGCTGTTTTTT	CAINRQDNTGELFF
NA	NA	TRBV4-2	TRBJ2-7	TGTGCCAGCAGCCAAGATTACTTTAGCTCCTACGAGCAGTACTTC	CASSQDYFSSYEQYF
NA	NA	TRBV4-2	TRBJ2-2	TGTGCCAGCAGCCAAGGACGCAACACCGGGGAGCTGTTTTTT	CASSQGRNTGELFF
NA	TRBD1	TRBV5-1	TRBJ1-4	TGCGCCAGGGACAGGGGGCCGGAAGAGGCCCCACAGGGACTTAATGAAAAACTGTTTTTT	CARDRGPEEAPQGLNEKLFF
NA	TRBD1	TRBV7-6	TRBJ2-7	TGTGCCAGCAGCTCCCACCCCGGACAGGGCGACGAGCAGTACTTC	CASSSHPGQGDEQYF
NA	NA	TRBV11-2	TRBJ2-1	TGTGCCAGCAGCTTAGCTCGACTAGGTGGTGAGCAGTTCTTC	CASSLARLGGEQFF
NA	TRBD2	TRBV20-1	TRBJ2-3	TGCAGTGCTAGTAGGGCGGGAGGGGGGAAGACAGATACGCAGTATTTT	CSASRAGGGKTDTQYF
NA	NA	TRBV13	TRBJ1-6	TGTGCCAGCAGCCCCACGGGAGATAATTCACCCCTCCACTTT	CASSPTGDNSPLHF
NA	NA	TRBV11-2	TRBJ1-5	TGTGCCAGCAGCTTAGGGGGATGGGGTGGAAGCAATCAGCCCCAGCATTTT	CASSLGGWGGSNQPQHF
NA	NA	TRBV7-2	TRBJ2-1	TGTGCCAGCAGCTTTCAATTTACAGGGTATGAGCAGTTCTTC	CASSFQFTGYEQFF
NA	NA	TRBV7-8	TRBJ2-1	TGTGCCAGCAGCGTCGGACAGAGCTCCTACAATGAGCAGTTCTTC	CASSVGQSSYNEQFF
NA	TRBD2	TRBV6-5	TRBJ2-1	TGTGCCAGCAAGTGGGGGGGGTACGAGTTCTTC	CASKWGGYEFF
NA	NA	TRBV18	TRBJ1-4	TGTGCCAGCAGTAACACGGGCCGCAAGGGGGAAAAACTGTTTTTT	CASSNTGRKGEKLFF
NA	TRBD2	TRBV27	TRBJ2-1	TGTGCCAGCAGTGATGTGGTGTCGGTAGCGGGAGATCTTGAGCAGTTCTTC	CASSDVVSVAGDLEQFF
NA	NA	TRBV19	TRBJ1-4	TGTGCCAGCCGATCGGGGGGGCTGGGTGAAAAACTGTTTTTT	CASRSGGLGEKLFF
NA	NA	TRBV7-9	TRBJ2-7	TGTGCCAGCAGCGCCCCCGACTCTCCCGAGCAGTACTTC	CASSAPDSPEQYF
NA	NA	TRBV19	TRBJ1-5	TGTGCCAGTAGTTTAGGGAATCAGCCCCAGCATTTT	CASSLGNQPQHF
NA	NA	TRBV15	TRBJ2-7	TGTGCCACCAGCAGAGCCAGCTACTACGAGCAGTACTTC	CATSRASYYEQYF
NA	TRBD2	TRBV5-6	TRBJ2-3	TGTGCCAGCAGCTTGAGGCTAGCGGGGATCACAGATACGCAGTATTTT	CASSLRLAGITDTQYF
once	TRBD2	TRBV9	TRBJ2-7	TGTGCCAGCAGCGTAGGACTAGCGGGAGCCCCCGGTTACGAGCAGTACTTC	CASSVGLAGAPGYEQYF
once	NA	TRBV7-2	TRBJ2-7	TGTGCCAGCAGCCGCCCCGGGGAAGAGGAGCAGTACTTC	CASSRPGEEEQYF
NA	TRBD1	TRBV5-5	TRBJ1-6	TGTGCCAGCAGCTTGGTTCAGGGGGCTACACCCCTCCACTTT	CASSLVQGATPLHF
NA	NA	TRBV2	TRBJ2-7	TGTGCCAGCAGTGAGTGGCAATACGAGCAGTACTTC	CASSEWQYEQYF
NA	NA	TRBV30	TRBJ2-3	TGTGCCTGGAGTTTTACCCGAGGGTCAGATACGCAGTATTTT	CAWSFTRGSDTQYF
NA	NA	TRBV5-1	TRBJ2-3	TGCGCCAGCAGCATCCAGGGGACGGGCAATACGCAGTATTTT	CASSIQGTGNTQYF
NA	TRBD1	TRBV25-1	TRBJ1-2	TGTGCCAGCAGTGGAAGGGGAGGGGGCGAAGGCTATGGCTACACCTTC	CASSGRGGGEGYGYTF
NA	NA	TRBV19	TRBJ1-2	TGTGCCAGTAGTCATTACGCAAATGGCTACACCTTC	CASSHYANGYTF
NA	NA	TRBV3-1/TRBV3-2	TRBJ1-1	TGTGCCAGCCGAACCTTGAACACTGAAGCTTTCTTT	CASRTLNTEAFF
NA	NA	TRBV6-5	TRBJ2-1	TGTGCCAGCAGTTACCGGTCTGGGTCCTACAATGAGCAGTTCTTC	CASSYRSGSYNEQFF
NA	TRBD1	TRBV5-1	TRBJ2-7	TGCGCCAGCAGCTCAGGGACAGGGGGCGCCTCCTACGAGCAGTACTTC	CASSSGTGGASYEQYF
NA	NA	TRBV9	TRBJ1-4	TGTGCCAGCAGCAGAGGGACCGCTCATAATGAAAAACTGTTTTTT	CASSRGTAHNEKLFF
NA	NA	TRBV5-1	TRBJ1-1	TGCGCCAGCAGCTTGGCGTGGCAGAACACTGAAGCTTTCTTT	CASSLAWQNTEAFF
NA	NA	TRBV11-2	TRBJ2-2	TGTGCCAGCAGCCCACCTACAGGGCCCGGGGAGCTGTTTTTT	CASSPPTGPGELFF
NA	NA	TRBV27	TRBJ1-5	TGTGCCGCGGCCGTCGATCAGCCCCAGCATTTT	CAAAVDQPQHF
NA	TRBD1	TRBV7-9	TRBJ2-5	TGTGCCAGCAGCCCCGGGACAGGGCGGGGGGAGACCCAGTACTTC	CASSPGTGRGETQYF
NA	NA	TRBV28	TRBJ1-6	TGTGCCAGCACACTCGCAGGGAATAATTCACCCCTCCACTTT	CASTLAGNNSPLHF
NA	TRBD2	TRBV7-2	TRBJ2-7	TGTGCCAGCAGGGGGAGGGCCGAGCAGTACTTC	CASRGRAEQYF
NA	NA	TRBV21-1	TRBJ2-1	TGTGCCAGCAGGGAGCGTCCGTCCTACAATGAGCAGTTCTTC	CASRERPSYNEQFF
NA	TRBD1	TRBV5-1	TRBJ1-1	TGCGCCAGCAGCAGGCGACAGGGGAACACTGAAGCTTTCTTT	CASSRRQGNTEAFF
NA	TRBD1	TRBV19	TRBJ1-2	TGTGCCAGTAGTCCTCAGGGGGAGTACTATGGCTACACCTTC	CASSPQGEYYGYTF
NA	NA	TRBV3-1/TRBV3-2	TRBJ1-5	TGTGCCAGCAGCCAAGGGGGAAATAGCAATCAGCCCCAGCATTTT	CASSQGGNSNQPQHF
NA	TRBD1	TRBV30	TRBJ1-2	TGTGCCTGGAGCGCGGACAGGGGGTCACTGAGGGGCTACACCTTC	CAWSADRGSLRGYTF